The sample holds one count of the clone carrying this TCR beta chain. The entry originates in a study of T cell responses to AZD1222 COVID-19 vaccine. CDR3 length: 15 amino acids. V was cut by 4 bases and J by 4 bases, with 14 bases left in between. Germline CDR1 and CDR2: LNHNV and YYDKDF (reference sequence). Assay used: immunoSEQ multiplex PCR; TCRdb lists only in-frame clones, some missing. This table has approximately 160,000 clones, 85% to 95% appearing once. This chain connects TRBV15 to TRBJ1-5; a possible D gene is TRBD1 (6 bases). The sequence derives from an adult in good health. Sequenced here: peripheral blood, sampled on day 0 of AZD1222 vaccination. The CDR3 region is CATSTRTALNQPQHF. CDR3 nucleotide sequence: TGTGCCACCAGCACCAGGACAGCCCTAAATCAGCCCCAGCATTTT.